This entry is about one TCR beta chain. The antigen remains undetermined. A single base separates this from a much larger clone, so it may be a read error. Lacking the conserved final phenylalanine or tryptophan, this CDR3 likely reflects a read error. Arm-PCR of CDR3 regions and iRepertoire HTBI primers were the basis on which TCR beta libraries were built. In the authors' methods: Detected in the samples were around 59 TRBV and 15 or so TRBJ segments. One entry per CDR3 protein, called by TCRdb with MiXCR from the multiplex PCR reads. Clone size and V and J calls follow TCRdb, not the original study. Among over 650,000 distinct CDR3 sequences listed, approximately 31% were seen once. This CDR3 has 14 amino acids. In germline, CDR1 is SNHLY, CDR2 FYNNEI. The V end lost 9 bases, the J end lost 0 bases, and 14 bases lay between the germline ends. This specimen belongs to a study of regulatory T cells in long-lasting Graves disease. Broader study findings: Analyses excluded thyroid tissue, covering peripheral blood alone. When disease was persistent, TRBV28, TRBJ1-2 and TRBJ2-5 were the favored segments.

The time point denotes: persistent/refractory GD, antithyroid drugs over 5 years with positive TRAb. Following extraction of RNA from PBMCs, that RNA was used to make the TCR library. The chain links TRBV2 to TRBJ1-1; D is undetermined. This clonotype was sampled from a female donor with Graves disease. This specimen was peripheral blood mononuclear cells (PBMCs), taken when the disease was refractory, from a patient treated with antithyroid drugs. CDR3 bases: TGTGCCAGTGACGGGAGACACTTGAACACTGAAGCTTTCCTT. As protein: CASDGRHLNTEAFL.